A selection of T cell receptor beta chains follows, all from one sample in a study of cytomegalovirus exposure and HLA in healthy donors. Some clones are missing from TCRdb's copy, which holds only in-frame ones; the method was immunoSEQ multiplex PCR. Among about 160,000 clones listed, around three quarters were seen once. The source material was PBMCs. These TCRs come from a middle-aged man in good health and CMV-seropositive. The CDR3 runs from the conserved cysteine through the conserved F or W. The D gene is left open where the match is weak. Where a row states a size, it is once, few, many or the class of an expanded clone; other rows omit it.

d_call clone_size j_call v_call cdr3_nt cdr3_aa
- - TRBJ2-5 TRBV21-1 TGTGCCAGCAGCAAAGGGGCGTGGGACAGGTTCTGGGCAAAAGAGACCCAGTACTTC CASSKGAWDRFWAKETQYF
- - TRBJ2-3 TRBV5-1 TGCGCCAGCAGCCCCCGACAGGCCACAGATACGCAGTATTTT CASSPRQATDTQYF
- - TRBJ2-2 TRBV5-4 TGTGCCAGCAGCTTCGGCCCCGGAGCCGGGGAGCTGTTTTTT CASSFGPGAGELFF
- - TRBJ2-7 TRBV4-3 TGCGCCAGCAGCCTCGGTCCGGGGGAGGAATACGAGCAGTACTTC CASSLGPGEEYEQYF
- once TRBJ1-5 TRBV5-5 TGTGCCAGCAGCTTGAGGGGTGGCAATCAGCCCCAGCATTTT CASSLRGGNQPQHF
TRBD2 - TRBJ2-5 TRBV19 TGTGCCAGTAGTGTCCCCGGGAGGTTGAAAGAGACCCAGTACTTC CASSVPGRLKETQYF
- - TRBJ2-3 TRBV18 TGTGCCAGCTCACCTTCTTACGGGTTTCATACGCAGTATTTT CASSPSYGFHTQYF
- - TRBJ1-1 TRBV30 TGTGCCTGGAGTGGACAGACGAACACTGAAGCTTTCTTT CAWSGQTNTEAFF
TRBD1 - TRBJ1-2 TRBV4-1 TGCGCCAGCAGCCAACCTCCGGGGACAGGGCACTATGGCTACACCTTC CASSQPPGTGHYGYTF
- - TRBJ2-3 TRBV10-1 TGCGCCAGCAGTGAACAGGGGACTTCAGATACGCAGTATTTT CASSEQGTSDTQYF
TRBD1 - TRBJ1-5 TRBV11-2 TGTGCCAGCAGCTCTTCGGGACAGGGTAATCAGCCCCAGCATTTT CASSSSGQGNQPQHF
TRBD1 - TRBJ2-1 TRBV19 TGTGCCAGTAGCGACAGGGCCTCCTACAATGAGCAGTTCTTC CASSDRASYNEQFF
- - TRBJ2-4 TRBV15 TGTGCCACCAGCAGAGGGGTAGTGACGCAGGTTCAGTACTTC CATSRGVVTQVQYF
TRBD1 - TRBJ2-7 TRBV6-5 TGTGCCAGCAGGTTAGGGACAGAAGTAACCTACGAGCAGTACTTC CASRLGTEVTYEQYF
- - TRBJ2-3 TRBV27 TGTGCCAGCAGTTTATCGCTGGGGCCCGGAGATACGCAGTATTTT CASSLSLGPGDTQYF
- - TRBJ2-4 TRBV5-1 TGCGCCAGCAGCTCGAGGACAGTCTCCCCTGGAATTCTAGCCAAAAACATTCAGTACTTC CASSSRTVSPGILAKNIQYF
- - TRBJ1-5 TRBV2 TGTGCCAGCAGTGTGGAGGGGTTGGATCAGCCCCAGCATTTT CASSVEGLDQPQHF
TRBD1 - TRBJ1-3 TRBV4-1 TGCGCCAGCAGCCGCGGACAGGCGCCCTCTGGAAACACCATATATTTT CASSRGQAPSGNTIYF
- - TRBJ1-4 TRBV6-5 TGTGCCAGCAGTTACAACGGGGGTCGGGCGAAACTGTTTTTT CASSYNGGRAKLFF
- few TRBJ1-1 TRBV5-1 TGCGCCAGCACGGGGTGGGAGAACACTGAAGCTTTCTTT CASTGWENTEAFF
TRBD1 - TRBJ2-7 TRBV5-1 TGCGCCAGCAGCCCCTCCGCAGTTACAGGGGAAGGAGAGCAGTACTTC CASSPSAVTGEGEQYF
- - TRBJ1-5 TRBV28 TGTGCCAGCCTTGTTGGTGCGCGCAATCAGCCCCAGCATTTT CASLVGARNQPQHF
TRBD1 - TRBJ1-1 TRBV6-5 TGTGCCAGCACCCCGACAGGGCGGACTGAAGCTTTCTTT CASTPTGRTEAFF
- - TRBJ1-2 TRBV5-6 TGTGCCAGCAGCTTGTATGACAGGTTCTATGGCTACACCTTC CASSLYDRFYGYTF
- few TRBJ2-2 TRBV5-1 TGCGCCAGCAGCTTGACTTCGGGCACCGGGGAGCTGTTTTTT CASSLTSGTGELFF
- - TRBJ1-2 TRBV25-1 TGTGCCAGCGCGGAGGGTGTCTATGGCTACACCTTC CASAEGVYGYTF
- few TRBJ2-1 TRBV27 TGTGCCAGCCTAAGTCTAGACAGCCTCTACAATGAGCAGTTCTTC CASLSLDSLYNEQFF
TRBD2 - TRBJ2-1 TRBV7-9 TGTGCCAGCACCCCCTCGGGGGGGCCTCCAGCCTACAATGAGCAGTTCTTC CASTPSGGPPAYNEQFF
- - TRBJ2-7 TRBV30 TGTGCCTGGAGTGTACTATCGGCAAAGGCGTACTTC CAWSVLSAKAYF
- - TRBJ2-7 TRBV4-3 TGCGCCAGCAGCCAAGATGGGGCAGGGGAGCAGTACTTC CASSQDGAGEQYF
- - TRBJ2-2 TRBV7-2 TGTGCCAGCAGCTTAGGCCAGGCCCTCACCGGGGAGCTGTTTTTT CASSLGQALTGELFF
TRBD2 - TRBJ2-5 TRBV15 TGTGCCACCAGCAGTCCACTAGCGGGAGCACGTTGGGAGACCCAGTACTTC CATSSPLAGARWETQYF
TRBD2 - TRBJ2-2 TRBV7-2 TGTGCCAGCAGCTTAATGAGCGGGGGAGGCACCGGGGAGCTGTTTTTT CASSLMSGGGTGELFF
- - TRBJ1-1 TRBV30 TGTGCCTGGAGTGTAAGCGGAATGGGGTTACGCGAAGCTTTCTTT CAWSVSGMGLREAFF